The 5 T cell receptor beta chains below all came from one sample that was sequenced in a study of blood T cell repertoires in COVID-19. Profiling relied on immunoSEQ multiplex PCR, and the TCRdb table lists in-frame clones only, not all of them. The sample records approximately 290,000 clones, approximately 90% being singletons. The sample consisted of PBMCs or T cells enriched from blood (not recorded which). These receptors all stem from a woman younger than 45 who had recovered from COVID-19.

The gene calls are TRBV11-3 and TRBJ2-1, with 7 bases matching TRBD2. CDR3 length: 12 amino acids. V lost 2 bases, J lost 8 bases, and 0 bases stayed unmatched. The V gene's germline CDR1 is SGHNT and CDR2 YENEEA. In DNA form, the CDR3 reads TGTGCCAGCAGCTTACGGGGGGATGAGCAGTTCTTC. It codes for CASSLRGDEQFF.

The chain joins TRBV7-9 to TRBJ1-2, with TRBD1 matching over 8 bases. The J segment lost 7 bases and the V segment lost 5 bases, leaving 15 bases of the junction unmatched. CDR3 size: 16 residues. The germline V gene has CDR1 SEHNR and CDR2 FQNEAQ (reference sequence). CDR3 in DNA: TGTGCCAGCAGCCTCGACCGTGGGCAGGGGGCGAGTGGCTACACCTTC. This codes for CASSLDRGQGASGYTF.

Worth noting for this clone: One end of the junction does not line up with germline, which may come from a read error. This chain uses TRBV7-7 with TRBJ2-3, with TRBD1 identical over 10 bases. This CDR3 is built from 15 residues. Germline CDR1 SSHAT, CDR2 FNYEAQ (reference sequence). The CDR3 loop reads CASSLGQGSTDTQYF. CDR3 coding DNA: TGTGCTAGCAGCTTGGGACAGGGGAGCACAGATACGCAGTATTTT.

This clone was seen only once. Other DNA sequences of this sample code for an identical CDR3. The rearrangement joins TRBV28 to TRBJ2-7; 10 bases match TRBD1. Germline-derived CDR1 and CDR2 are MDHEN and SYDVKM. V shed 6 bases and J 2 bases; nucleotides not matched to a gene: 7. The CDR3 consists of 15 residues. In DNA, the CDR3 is TGTGCCAGCAGCCTCCCTGGGACAGGGGCCTACGAGCAGTACTTC. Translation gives CASSLPGTGAYEQYF.

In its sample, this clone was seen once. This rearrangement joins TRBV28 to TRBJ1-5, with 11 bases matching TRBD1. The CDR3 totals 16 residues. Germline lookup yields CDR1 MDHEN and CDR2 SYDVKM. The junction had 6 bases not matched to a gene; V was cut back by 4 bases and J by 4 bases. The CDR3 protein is CASSSGQGVWNQPQHF. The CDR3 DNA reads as TGTGCCAGCAGTTCGGGACAGGGGGTTTGGAATCAGCCCCAGCATTTT.